The table lists the clone carrying this TCR beta chain with a few counts. What it recognizes is unknown. The method was immunoSEQ multiplex PCR; TCRdb's version includes in-frame clones alone and lacks a portion of them. The sample records 600,000 to 750,000 clones, about two thirds being singletons. The V gene's germline CDR1 is SGHDT and CDR2 YYEEEE. The CDR3 has 13 residues. The ends were cut back, 6 bases at V and 3 bases at J, with 12 bases in the middle. The entry originates in a study of shared clonotypes between healthy human individuals. Study-wide results and limits: The study found lower generation probabilities in non-shared clonotypes than in those shared by all four donors.

Input material: memory CD4+ T cells sorted from blood. Subset: CD45RA-negative fraction. This TCR came from a woman aged 25 to 39 in good health. The chain employs TRBV5-6 and TRBJ1-1; a possible D gene is TRBD1 (5 bases). Written as DNA, the CDR3 is TGTGCCAGCAAGGCGGGGCGGGACACTGAAGCTTTCTTT. It specifies CASKAGRDTEAFF.